This T cell receptor (beta chain) was observed in a study of T cell repertoires in cytomegalovirus infection. On the study more broadly: Used in the study were CMV epitopes, some recently identified and HLA-C-restricted, others well-studied and HLA-B-restricted. TCR beta signatures that were public indicated CMV infection and matching HLA type.

This clonotype was recorded once. Its antigen is not identified. Study findings and constraints: Across the ex vivo response, the dominant clonotypes were HLA-C-restricted CMV-specific TCR beta clonotypes. The cumulative frequency of public TCR beta families distinguished individuals who carried CMV together with the relevant HLA.

TCRdb processed the reads anew with MiXCR; each CDR3 protein has one entry. This sample yields around 100,000 distinct CDR3 sequences, of which more than 30% are seen a single time; less than 45% belongs to the top ten. The CDR3 extends over 14 amino acids. CDR1 and CDR2 from the germline V gene are LNHDA and SQIVND (reference sequence). V was pared by 2 bases and J by 4 bases, with 11 bases between. The receptor's source is a human donor in good health (CMV status not recorded). Some clones in this sample may be carry-over from other donors' samples. V is TRBV19 and J is TRBJ1-2, with D perhaps TRBD1 (5 bases). The sample here was CD8+ T cells from cultured PBMCs, taken from culture after CMV antigen stimulation. CDR3 nucleotide sequence: TGTGCCAGTAGTATATGGGACGCCCGCTATGGCTACACCTTC. Translated: CASSIWDARYGYTF.